These 10 T cell receptor beta chains originate from one sample sequenced in a study of OX40 agonist ivuxolimab in advanced cancers. Some clones are missing from TCRdb's copy, which holds only in-frame ones; the method was immunoSEQ multiplex PCR. Here the sample spans 65,000 to 70,000 clones, over 75% being singletons. The specimen comprised CD4+ or CD8+ T cells sorted from blood, sampled in a trial of the OX40 agonist ivuxolimab. Receptors originate from an adult with an advanced solid tumor such as melanoma, head and neck, liver or kidney cancer.

This clone appeared once. J is TRBJ1-2 and V is TRBV5-3; tentative D call: TRBD1 (6 bases). TRBV5-3 is flagged as an ORF with uncertain function. Trimming pared 4 bases from V and 0 bases from J, leaving 13 bases between. CDR3 size: 15 residues. CDR3 bases: TGTGCCAGAAGCCCCTTGGACAGACCTAACTATGGCTACACCTTC. Protein sequence: CARSPLDRPNYGYTF.

Only a few counts were recorded for this clone. V gene TRBV12-5 combines with J gene TRBJ2-7; D may be TRBD1 (6 bases). Trimming removed 4 bases at V and 6 bases at J, with 13 bases between. The length of the CDR3 is 13 residues. From germline, CDR1 is LGHNT and CDR2 FRNRAP. For the CDR3, the DNA is TGTGCTAGTGGTTCGCCACAGGGAAGCGAGCAGTACTTC. Its translation is CASGSPQGSEQYF. Using reference TRBV12-5 and TRBJ2-7 for the parts outside the CDR3, the full variable domain is DARVTQTPRHKVTEMGQEVTMRCQPILGHNTVFWYRQTMMQGLELLAYFRNRAPLDDSGMPKDRFSAEMPDATLATLKIQPSEPRDSAVYFCASGSPQGSEQYFGPGTRLTVT.

The chain has TRBV12-5 and TRBJ2-3; TRBD2 might be the D (6 bases). CDR3 length: 15 amino acids. Germline CDR1 reads LGHNT; CDR2 reads FRNRAP. V lost 7 bases and J 1 base, leaving 15 bases between the germline ends. CDR3 nucleotide sequence: TGTGCTAGTGCCCCCTTCGCTAGCGGCACAGATACGCAGTATTTT. Its translation is CASAPFASGTDTQYF.

This chain connects TRBV5-4 to TRBJ2-5; D is uncertain. This CDR3 has 14 amino acids. V lost 1 base and J 1 base, leaving 8 bases between the germline ends. Germline values: CDR1 SGHNT, CDR2 YYREEE (reference sequence). Written as DNA, the CDR3 is TGTGCCAGCAGCTTGTGGTCCTTCCAAGAGACCCAGTACTTC. Its protein product is CASSLWSFQETQYF.

V gene TRBV19 combines with J gene TRBJ2-5; TRBD2 agrees at 11 bases. This CDR3 region has 16 residues. Germline V gives CDR1 LNHDA, CDR2 SQIVND (reference sequence). V was pared by 2 bases and J by 5 bases, with 7 bases of the junction left unmatched. The CDR3 loop is CASSINSGGAGETQYF. CDR3 DNA: TGTGCCAGTAGTATAAATAGCGGGGGGGCCGGGGAGACCCAGTACTTC.

The chain employs TRBV29-1 and TRBJ1-2; D not resolved. The V gene's germline CDR1 is SQVTM and CDR2 ANQGSEA. The CDR3 covers 14 residues. V was trimmed by 6 bases and J by 6 bases, leaving 20 bases between them. DNA for the CDR3: TGCAGCGTGGACTTGGGCAGGCCAACAAATGGCTACACCTTC. Translated: CSVDLGRPTNGYTF.

The V and J genes are TRBV6-1 and TRBJ1-1; D may be TRBD1 (5 bases). The V end lost 2 bases, the J end lost 2 bases, and 15 bases lay between the germline ends. This CDR3 is built from 16 residues. In germline, CDR1 is MNHNS, CDR2 SASEGT. CDR3 sequence reads: CASSERVGAANTEAFF. DNA for the CDR3: TGTGCCAGCAGTGAACGCGTCGGGGCAGCCAACACTGAAGCTTTCTTT.

Notes on this clone: One junction end disagrees with the germline gene, perhaps due to a read error. V and J are TRBV27 and TRBJ2-3; D is ambiguous. The CDR3 extends over 13 amino acids. From germline, CDR1 is MNHEY and CDR2 SMNVEV (reference sequence). CDR3 sequence (DNA): TGTGCCGGCAGTTTAAAGAGCACAGATACGCAGTATTTT. Protein sequence: CAGSLKSTDTQYF.

CDR3 nucleotides: TGCAGCGTGGACGACAGGGGGCGAAACACTGAAGCTTTCTTT. Its translation: CSVDDRGRNTEAFF. The genes are TRBV29-1 and TRBJ1-1, with 10 bases identical to TRBD1. The trim removed 6 bases at V and 2 bases at J, leaving 6 bases unmatched. Germline V gene sequence: CDR1 SQVTM, CDR2 ANQGSEA. The CDR3 sequence is 14 residues long.

The chain carries TRBV10-3 and TRBJ2-3; the match to TRBD2 covers 7 bases. This CDR3 has 16 residues. CDR1 and CDR2 from the germline V gene are ENHRY and SYGVKD. V lost 8 bases to trimming and J lost 4 bases; unmatched junction nucleotides: 15. CDR3 amino acids: CAIGGVSGVVSDTQYF. Written as DNA, the CDR3 is TGTGCCATCGGCGGTGTAAGCGGGGTAGTGTCAGATACGCAGTATTTT.